This TCR beta chain was recovered during a study of cytomegalovirus exposure and HLA in healthy donors. As concerns this clone: Other DNA sequences in this specimen translate into the identical CDR3.

The PCR used 60 Vbeta and 13 Jbeta primers. Per the original methods: There were around 80 million unique TCR beta chains by a later count, and 10 million to 12 million of them were shared. Libraries were prepared by immunoSEQ multiplex PCR; TCRdb keeps only in-frame clonotypes and omits some of them. V and J calls and clone size follow that table, whereas D and trimming were derived from the DNA. The table has more than 90,000 clones, about 70% seen once. The CDR3 runs 15 residues. V dropped 7 bases and J dropped 5 bases, with 16 bases sitting between them. The V gene's germline CDR1 is SGHTS and CDR2 YDEGEE.

This TCR was sampled from a man aged 25 to 40 in good health and CMV-seropositive. The sequenced sample was PBMCs. The genes are TRBV5-8 and TRBJ1-6; D might be TRBD1 (5 bases). The CDR3 protein is CASDPEDIHNSPLHF. The CDR3 nucleotides are TGTGCCAGCGACCCCGAGGACATCCATAATTCACCCCTCCACTTT.